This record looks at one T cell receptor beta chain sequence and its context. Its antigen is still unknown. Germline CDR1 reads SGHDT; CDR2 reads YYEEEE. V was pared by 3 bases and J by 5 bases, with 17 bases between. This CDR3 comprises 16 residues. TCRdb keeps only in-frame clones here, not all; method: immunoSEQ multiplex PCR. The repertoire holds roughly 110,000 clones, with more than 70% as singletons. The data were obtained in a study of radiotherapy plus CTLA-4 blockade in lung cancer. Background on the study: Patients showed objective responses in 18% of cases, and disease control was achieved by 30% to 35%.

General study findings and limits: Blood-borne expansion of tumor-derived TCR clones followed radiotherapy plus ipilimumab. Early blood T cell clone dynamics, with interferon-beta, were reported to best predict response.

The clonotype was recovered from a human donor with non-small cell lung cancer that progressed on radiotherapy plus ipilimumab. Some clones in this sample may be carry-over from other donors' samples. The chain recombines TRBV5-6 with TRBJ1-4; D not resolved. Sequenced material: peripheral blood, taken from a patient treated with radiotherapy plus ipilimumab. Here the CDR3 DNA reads TGTGCCAGCAGCTCTGCTGGTCTGCCGATAAATGAAAAACTGTTTTTT. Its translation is CASSSAGLPINEKLFF.